This T cell receptor beta chain was profiled in a study of T cell repertoires in breast cancer (dated by TCRdb to 2016 to 2017). Turning to the overall study: Samples profiled in the study came from tumors, lymph nodes and peripheral blood lymphocytes of breast cancer patients, along with peripheral blood from healthy control donors. Most of the 20 to 25 patient tumors analyzed for shared TCRs were ER+/PR+. Nine healthy donors, of an age range similar to that of the patients, were included as controls. On average, sequencing produced about 550,000 sequences per sample, which came to about 9.4 reads per input cell. Given the low mutational burden of breast cancer and the rarity of common mutations in breast cancer, it was reasoned that TCRs shared between breast cancer patients would target shared antigens. Tumors and tumor-involved lymph nodes were minced and digested with Liberase and DNase, then filtered through 70-um and 40-um filters. Tumor-free lymph nodes were processed with no enzymatic digestion, and blood samples were separated using Ficoll.

CDR1 is given as MGHRA and CDR2 as YSYEKL, both from the germline V gene. V is trimmed back by 4 bases and J by 5 bases, and the junction contains 6 bases that no gene match accounts for. Measured from the cysteine to the phenylalanine, the CDR3 is 15 residues long. The kept DNA is CDR3 alone, 45 bases in frame from the first base. General conclusions and limits of the study: Roughly 20 TCR pairs were shared across seven or more patient tumors and rarely found in control blood, suggesting possible tumor specificity. Because transcript abundance and primer differences skewed clone recovery, emulsion RT-PCR was regarded as qualitative rather than quantitative. Shared TCRs were encoded by various nucleotide sequences, which suggests selection and expansion based on antigen. Tumor-involved sentinel lymph nodes shared about fourfold more TCRs with matched tumor repertoires than tumor-free nodes (7.7% versus 2%). TRBV7 predominance was observed among shared TCRs, which possibly reflected tumor recognition or mispriming bias from eight TRBV7 primers. Genuine antitumor clones may have been missed because singleton TCRs were discarded and only part of each tumor was sampled.

Paired alpha-beta TCRs of CD8+ T cells were analyzed using an expanded emulsion RT-PCR method with primers for all TCR V genes. Before emulsion RT-PCR, CD8+ T cells were isolated using a CD8 positive selection kit and then incubated overnight in approximately 10 IU/mL IL-2. Libraries were constructed by emulsion pairing. A second nested PCR with blocking oligos suppressed unpaired genes, then a third nested PCR added Illumina adaptors and barcodes. Between roughly 5,000 and 260,000 T cells, along with C-region, Stepout and V-region primers, were included in each emulsion RT-PCR master mix. The Micellula Emulsion and Purification Kit was used to make the emulsions, and Qiagen OneStep RT-PCR reagents were used for RT-PCR. Pooled libraries were sequenced with paired-end 2 x 250 reads on an Illumina MiSeq. The paper's processing steps were these. Read pairs were joined in Galaxy and clipped at the engineered overlap into separate alpha and beta files, and reads that were not clipped were discarded. Alpha-beta pairs were assigned using CompleteTCR, a MiTCR-based pipeline in which chains sharing read cluster identifiers are linked by an R script. TCR sequences that were observed only once, representing about 1-3%, were removed as potential sequencing errors. TCRdb's own reprocessing of the public reads used fastp at Q25 and MiXCR and kept productive beta chains. One record per CDR3 amino acid sequence lists the most common genes and DNA. The V and J calls shown here were made by TCRdb, not taken from the authors' results. This sample gives nearly 40,000 distinct CDR3 sequences in total; under 50% of them show up just once. Of the sample, around three fifths falls within the top ten clones.

Concerning this clonotype: It has no known antigen specificity. Base qualities are not provided; no much larger clone lies one nucleotide away.

In this chain, TRBV4-1 is recombined with TRBJ2-3; 10 bases in the middle match TRBD1. The sample comprised CD8+ T cells. This TCR derives from a pool of human donors with breast cancer or a healthy control (not recorded which). The nucleotide sequence is TGCGCCAGCAGCCCCAGGACAGGGGGGGTAGATACGCAGTATTTT. The translation is CASSPRTGGVDTQYF.